This T cell receptor beta chain is drawn from a study of blood T cell repertoires in COVID-19. J was trimmed by 5 bases and V by 5 bases; bases with no gene match: 5. Germline-derived CDR1 and CDR2 are MNHEY and SVGAGI. The CDR3 has 15 amino acids. Sequencing was performed with immunoSEQ multiplex PCR; in TCRdb, only in-frame clones are kept and a portion is missing. The sample has roughly 180,000 clones, roughly 90% seen once. The specimen sequenced was peripheral blood. This receptor was obtained from a man in his sixties or seventies with active or convalescent COVID-19. This chain connects TRBV6-5 to TRBJ2-2, with TRBD1 matching 10 bases. The CDR3 DNA sequence: TGTGCCAGCAGTATTGACAGGGGGCAAACCGGGGAGCTGTTTTTT. Its translation is CASSIDRGQTGELFF.